The next 30 T cell receptor beta chains were all read from a single sample in a study of blood T cell repertoires in COVID-19. Libraries were prepared by immunoSEQ multiplex PCR; TCRdb keeps only in-frame clonotypes and omits some of them. The top ten hold around 3.3% of the sample, which has about 240,000 clones, approximately 78% seen once. The sample consisted of peripheral blood. These TCRs come from a woman younger than 35 with acute or convalescent COVID-19.

This clone was recorded once. The chain links TRBV11-2 to TRBJ2-5; 9 nucleotides agree with TRBD1. The CDR3 extends over 14 amino acids. With 2 bases clipped from V and 6 bases from J, the junction kept 4 bases outside the gene matches. Germline V gives CDR1 SGHAT, CDR2 FQNNGV. CDR3: CASSLQQGAKTQYF. DNA for the CDR3: TGTGCCAGCAGCTTACAACAGGGGGCAAAGACCCAGTACTTC. Full variable domain (outside the CDR3, taken from reference TRBV11-2 and TRBJ2-5): EAGVAQSPRYKIIEKRQSVAFWCNPISGHATLYWYQQILGQGPKLLIQFQNNGVVDDSQLPKDRFSAERLKGVDSTLKIQPAKLEDSAVYLCASSLQQGAKTQYFGPGTRLLVL.

The chain uses TRBV27 and TRBJ1-2, with 9 positions matching TRBD1. This CDR3 is 16 amino acids long. Germline lookup yields CDR1 MNHEY and CDR2 SMNVEV (reference sequence). V dropped 0 bases and J dropped 4; count of bases not matched to a gene: 6. CDR3 region: CASSLSGTGGVYGYTF. CDR3 nucleotides: TGTGCCAGCAGTTTATCGGGAACAGGGGGCGTCTATGGCTACACCTTC.

This clone was counted a single time. This rearrangement joins TRBV4-3 to TRBJ1-6; D gene unclear. There are 17 residues in the CDR3. V lost 5 bases to trimming and J lost 0 bases, with 14 bases between them. Germline V gene lookup returns CDR1 LGHNA and CDR2 YSLEER. CDR3 DNA: TGCGCCAGCAGCAAAGGCGCAGGAAGCTCCTATAATTCACCCCTCCACTTT. Its translation: CASSKGAGSSYNSPLHF.

The V call is TRBV19, the J call TRBJ2-1; D perhaps matches TRBD1 (7 bases). Germline V gives CDR1 LNHDA, CDR2 SQIVND (reference sequence). V lost 2 bases, J lost 1 base, and 15 bases lay in between. The CDR3 sequence is 17 residues long. For the CDR3, the DNA is TGTGCCAGTAGTATAAATTCCGCAGGGGGGTCCTACAATGAGCAGTTCTTC. It codes for CASSINSAGGSYNEQFF.

The CDR3 nucleotides read TGTGCCAGCGGCGACAGACTCACGGCCTACGAGCAGTACTTC. Protein product: CASGDRLTAYEQYF. This chain links TRBV7-8 with TRBJ2-7, with a possible D match to TRBD1 (5 bases). The CDR3 has 14 amino acids. Germline V CDR1 and CDR2: SGHVS, FQNEAQ. Trimming took 8 bases from V and 2 from J, leaving 16 bases between them.

J is TRBJ1-3 and V is TRBV19; TRBD1 might be the D (6 bases). CDR1 LNHDA and CDR2 SQIVND come from the germline V gene (reference sequence). Trimming shortened V by 5 bases and J by 3 bases, and 26 bases separated the two germline ends. The CDR3 has 19 residues. CDR3 in DNA: TGTGCCAGTAGTCCGCTGTGGGGTACGGGGGGCGATAATGGAAACACCATATATTTT. This codes for CASSPLWGTGGDNGNTIYF.

V gene TRBV3-1 (or the pseudogene TRBV3-2) combines with J gene TRBJ1-1; no firm D call. V was shortened by 4 bases and J by 5 bases, with 20 bases between the two germline ends. CDR3 length: 16 residues. Germline loops: CDR1 LGHDT, CDR2 YNNKEL (reference sequence). CDR3 nucleotides: TGTGCCAGCAGCCCGGTCGGAGGGCCACTGGGGACTGAAGCTTTCTTT. Translation gives CASSPVGGPLGTEAFF.

On this clone itself: Mismatch with germline at one junction end may stem from a read error. The J gene is TRBJ2-7, the V gene TRBV27; 10 bases are shared with TRBD1. The CDR3 consists of 13 residues. Germline CDR1 MNHEY, CDR2 SMNVEV (reference sequence). The CDR3 sequence is CASQGQGLYGQYF. The CDR3, as DNA: TGTGCCAGCCAGGGACAGGGGCTTTACGGGCAGTACTTC.

The J gene is TRBJ1-2, the V gene TRBV7-2, with D perhaps TRBD1 (5 bases). Trimming took off 5 bases at V and 2 bases at J, with 15 bases between the two ends. This CDR3 is 15 amino acids long. Germline assignment: CDR1 SGHTA and CDR2 FQGNSA. Here the CDR3 DNA reads TGTGCCAGCAGCCCCTGGGCAGGGAAGAACTATGGCTACACCTTC. Encoded protein: CASSPWAGKNYGYTF. The whole variable domain, filled in from reference TRBV7-2 and TRBJ1-2, reads GAGVSQSPSNKVTEKGKDVELRCDPISGHTALYWYRQSLGQGLEFLIYFQGNSAPDKSGLPSDRFSAERTGGSVSTLTIQRTQQEDSAVYLCASSPWAGKNYGYTFGSGTRLTVV.

The chain carries TRBV6-5 and TRBJ2-1; 12 nucleotides line up with TRBD2. With 2 bases clipped from V and 3 bases from J, the junction kept 2 bases outside the gene matches. The CDR3 extends over 16 amino acids. The germline V gene encodes CDR1 MNHEY and CDR2 SVGAGI. The DNA of the CDR3 is TGTGCCAGCAGTTACCCGGGACTAGCGGGCTACAATGAGCAGTTCTTC. This sequence encodes CASSYPGLAGYNEQFF.

This CDR3 is CASSVGGSPGGTQYF. CDR3 nucleotide sequence: TGTGCCAGCAGCGTAGGCGGTAGCCCCGGAGGAACCCAGTACTTC. The rearrangement uses TRBV9 and TRBJ2-5; perhaps TRBD2 as D (5 bases). The CDR3 has 15 amino acids. Trimming took off 0 bases at V and 8 bases at J, with 17 bases between the two ends. Germline lookup yields CDR1 SGDLS and CDR2 YYNGEE.

This clone was counted at least ten times. The V and J genes are TRBV19 and TRBJ1-1; the D is unclear. Germline CDR1 reads LNHDA; CDR2 reads SQIVND (reference sequence). Trimming shortened V by 2 bases and J by 1 base, and 11 bases separated the two germline ends. The CDR3 length is 15 residues. DNA of the CDR3: TGTGCCAGTAGTATATCAGGCGGGAAGAACACTGAAGCTTTCTTT. Protein sequence: CASSISGGKNTEAFF.

The rearrangement links TRBV6-1 to TRBJ1-4; no clear D gene. Germline assignment: CDR1 MNHNS and CDR2 SASEGT. This CDR3 has 16 amino acids. V was cut by 1 base and J by 8 bases, with 17 bases left in between. CDR3 nucleotide sequence: TGTGCCAGCAGTGAAGATCCCCCGGACTTGTGGGAAAAACTGTTTTTT. Residues: CASSEDPPDLWEKLFF.

The chain links TRBV6-6 to TRBJ2-7, with TRBD1 as a possible D gene (6 bases). Germline CDR1 reads MNHNY; CDR2 reads SVGAGI (reference sequence). V lost 6 bases and J lost 5, with 11 bases in between. CDR3 length equals 12 residues. CDR3 DNA: TGTGCCAGCAGCGGACAGTCAAACGAGCAGTACTTC. Translating it yields CASSGQSNEQYF.

This chain connects TRBV5-4 to TRBJ1-4; D is uncertain. The V gene's germline CDR1 is SGHNT and CDR2 YYREEE (reference sequence). CDR3 length: 13 amino acids. V lost 4 bases to trimming and J lost 8 bases, with 12 bases between them. The CDR3 spells CASSPPGGEKLFF. The CDR3 DNA sequence: TGTGCCAGCAGCCCCCCCGGAGGCGAAAAACTGTTTTTT. Looking up the rest from reference TRBV5-4 and TRBJ1-4 gives the full variable domain: ETGVTQSPTHLIKTRGQQVTLRCSSQSGHNTVSWYQQALGQGPQFIFQYYREEENGRGNFPPRFSGLQFPNYSSELNVNALELDDSALYLCASSPPGGEKLFFGSGTQLSVL.

The V gene is TRBV6-5, the J gene TRBJ2-3; perhaps TRBD2 as D (6 bases). Trimming took 8 bases from V and 0 from J, leaving 12 bases between them. The CDR3 extends over 14 amino acids. CDR1 MNHEY and CDR2 SVGAGI come from the germline V gene. The CDR3 protein is CASGREWSTDTQYF. The CDR3 DNA sequence: TGTGCCAGCGGACGGGAGTGGAGCACAGATACGCAGTATTTT.

This chain connects TRBV30 to TRBJ2-1, with 13 bases lining up with TRBD2. The CDR3 covers 17 residues. Germline V lookup: CDR1 GTSNPN, CDR2 SVGIG (reference sequence). The J segment lost 5 bases and the V segment lost 1 base, leaving 8 bases of the junction unmatched. The CDR3 DNA reads as TGTGCCTGGAGTGCTGTCCGGACTAGCGGGAGCCACAATGAGCAGTTCTTC. Its protein product is CAWSAVRTSGSHNEQFF.

The count of this clone is one. The chain is built from TRBV19 and TRBJ2-5, with a weak D call TRBD1 (5 bases). CDR3 size: 15 residues. The ends were cut back, 2 bases at V and 2 bases at J, with 12 bases in the middle. Germline-derived CDR1 and CDR2 are LNHDA and SQIVND (reference sequence). DNA for the CDR3: TGTGCCAGTAGTATACGGACATATTCACAAGAGACCCAGTACTTC. Translation gives CASSIRTYSQETQYF. Full variable domain (remainder filled in from reference TRBV19 and TRBJ2-5): DGGITQSPKYLFRKEGQNVTLSCEQNLNHDAMYWYRQDPGQGLRLIYYSQIVNDFQKGDIAEGYSVSREKKESFPLTVTSAQKNPTAFYLCASSIRTYSQETQYFGPGTRLLVL.

The V and J genes are TRBV19 and TRBJ2-1, with TRBD2 identical over 7 bases. The CDR3 is 15 residues long. Germline CDR1 and CDR2: LNHDA and SQIVND (reference sequence). Losses at the gene ends were 6 bases for V and 2 bases for J; bases not matched to a gene: 7. CDR3 protein: CASRHLADPYNEQFF. As DNA, the CDR3 is TGTGCCAGTAGGCACCTAGCGGATCCCTACAATGAGCAGTTCTTC.

The chain joins TRBV2 to TRBJ2-1; D not resolved. The CDR3 length is 14 residues. V gave up 7 bases and J gave up 10 bases, with 20 bases separating them. Germline lookup yields CDR1 SNHLY and CDR2 FYNNEI. CDR3 nucleotide sequence: TGTGCCAGCAACGGAGTTTTTCGGATTAGCGAGCAGTTCTTC. It translates to CASNGVFRISEQFF.

V and J are TRBV7-8 and TRBJ1-1; D remains unclear. The germline gives CDR1 SGHVS, CDR2 FQNEAQ. The V gene lost 1 base and the J gene lost 1 base, with 4 bases spanning the gap. CDR3 length: 13 residues. For the CDR3, the DNA is TGTGCCAGCAGCTTAGTACAGAACACTGAAGCTTTCTTT. Encoded protein: CASSLVQNTEAFF.

This chain uses TRBV2 with TRBJ1-1, with 7 bases identical to TRBD1. The CDR3 loop spans 14 amino acids. Germline lookup yields CDR1 SNHLY and CDR2 FYNNEI. The ends lost 6 bases at V and 8 bases at J; junction bases unmatched: 12. DNA of the CDR3: TGTGCCAGCAGAAGGGAACAGGGGCCACCGGAAGCTTTCTTT. Protein: CASRREQGPPEAFF.

The chain is built from TRBV4-3 and TRBJ1-6, with unresolved D. The CDR3 spans 18 residues. V lost 4 bases and J lost 4, with 20 bases in between. Germline loops: CDR1 LGHNA, CDR2 YSLEER. CDR3 protein: CASSRTLQELKYNSPLHF. CDR3 nucleotide sequence: TGCGCCAGCAGCCGAACTCTTCAGGAACTCAAATATAATTCACCCCTCCACTTT.

The gene calls are TRBV5-6 and TRBJ1-2, with a weak D call TRBD1 (6 bases). V was clipped by 4 bases and J by 4 bases, with 17 bases between them. Germline V gives CDR1 SGHDT, CDR2 YYEEEE. This CDR3 has 15 residues. CDR3 sequence reads: CASSQEQGWSYGYTF. The CDR3 bases are TGTGCCAGCAGCCAGGAACAGGGTTGGAGCTATGGCTACACCTTC.

J is TRBJ2-5 and V is TRBV5-4; 10 bases fit TRBD2. J gave up 3 bases and V 2 bases, and 10 bases lay outside the gene matches. The CDR3 is made up of 17 amino acids. Germline assignment: CDR1 SGHNT and CDR2 YYREEE (reference sequence). The CDR3 spells CASSFGGYSGRKETQYF. In DNA, the CDR3 is TGTGCCAGCAGCTTCGGGGGATATAGCGGGAGGAAAGAGACCCAGTACTTC.

V is TRBV3-1 (or the pseudogene TRBV3-2) and J is TRBJ2-1; 10 bases match TRBD2. The V and J ends lost 0 bases and 3 bases, in that order; junction bases with no gene match: 8. The CDR3 has 18 amino acids. Germline V lookup: CDR1 LGHDT, CDR2 YNNKEL (reference sequence). CDR3 DNA: TGTGCCAGCAGCCAAGATTCGAGGACTAGCGGAGACTACAATGAGCAGTTCTTC. It codes for CASSQDSRTSGDYNEQFF.

The chain links TRBV27 to TRBJ2-5; 14 bases are shared with TRBD2. Looked up from germline, CDR1 is MNHEY and CDR2 is SMNVEV (reference sequence). CDR3 size: 18 residues. J lost 5 bases, V lost 2 bases, and 10 bases had no gene match. The CDR3 DNA reads TGTGCCAGCAGTTTAGTGGGGACTAGCGGGAGTCGGTTGGAGACCCAGTACTTC. Amino acid sequence: CASSLVGTSGSRLETQYF.

The chain combines TRBV5-1 with TRBJ2-5; D possibly corresponds to TRBD1 (5 bases). Germline V gene sequence: CDR1 SGHRS, CDR2 YFSETQ. Trimming removed 0 bases from V and 4 bases from J, with 13 bases in between. The CDR3 contains 15 residues. The CDR3 loop is CASSLGRADPETQYF. The CDR3 DNA reads as TGCGCCAGCAGCTTGGGCAGGGCCGACCCAGAGACCCAGTACTTC.

CDR3 amino acids: CSALGTDTQYF. DNA of the CDR3: TGCAGTGCTCTCGGGACAGATACGCAGTATTTT. This chain uses TRBV20-1 with TRBJ2-3; D not certain. The CDR3 runs 11 residues. Between the trimmed V and J ends, which lost 5 bases and 3 bases, there was a span of 6 bases. The germline V gene has CDR1 DFQATT and CDR2 SNEGSKA (reference sequence).

The table lists this clone with a few counts. The V call is TRBV3-1 (or the pseudogene TRBV3-2), the J call TRBJ2-7; TRBD2 is a possible D gene (5 bases). Per germline, CDR1 LGHDT and CDR2 YNNKEL (reference sequence). This CDR3 region has 15 residues. The germline V and J ends were trimmed by 1 base and 3 bases, with 13 bases remaining between them. CDR3 protein: CASSQGRFTFYEQYF. In DNA form, the CDR3 reads TGTGCCAGCAGCCAAGGGAGGTTTACATTCTACGAGCAGTACTTC.